This T cell receptor (beta chain) came from a study of blood T cells in healthy people across ages. Peripheral blood was drawn, about 10 milliliters per donor. Each sample yielded at least 5.5 micrograms of PBMC total RNA. The germline V gene has CDR1 SNHLY and CDR2 FYNNEI. The CDR3 runs 16 residues. The J segment lost 5 bases and the V segment lost 2 bases, leaving 9 bases of the junction unmatched. Primers used in a second PCR of about 6 to 11 cycles were a sample-barcoded 5' primer and a J-beta primer mix. TCRdb analysed the 5' RACE reads with MiXCR anew, one entry per CDR3 protein. The data show about 1.5 million distinct CDR3 sequences, roughly two fifths seen once.

Sequencing was done on a sample of blood. This TCR derives from a young woman in good health. This chain connects TRBV2 to TRBJ2-5, with 9 bases aligning to TRBD2. CDR3 in DNA: TGTGCCAGCAGTGAAATGTTAGCGGGGGATGGGGAGACCCAGTACTTC. It yields the protein CASSEMLAGDGETQYF.